This TCR beta chain is from a study of cytomegalovirus exposure and HLA in healthy donors. Trimming took 0 bases from V and 5 from J, leaving 15 bases between them. The CDR3 is 16 residues long. This clone was counted once. Using immunoSEQ multiplex PCR, the repertoire was profiled, and TCRdb retains in-frame clones only, with some absent. This table has 80,000 to 100,000 clones, approximately 90% appearing once. This TCR was sampled from a woman aged 25 to 39 in good health and CMV-seronegative. The V gene is TRBV23-1, the J gene TRBJ2-3; TRBD2 might be the D (6 bases). TRBV23-1 is filed as an ORF, its function uncertain. The sample consisted of PBMCs. The CDR3 region has the DNA TGCGCCAGCAGTCAATCGCTCTGGGGCGGGGAAGATACGCAGTATTTT. Amino acid sequence: CASSQSLWGGEDTQYF.